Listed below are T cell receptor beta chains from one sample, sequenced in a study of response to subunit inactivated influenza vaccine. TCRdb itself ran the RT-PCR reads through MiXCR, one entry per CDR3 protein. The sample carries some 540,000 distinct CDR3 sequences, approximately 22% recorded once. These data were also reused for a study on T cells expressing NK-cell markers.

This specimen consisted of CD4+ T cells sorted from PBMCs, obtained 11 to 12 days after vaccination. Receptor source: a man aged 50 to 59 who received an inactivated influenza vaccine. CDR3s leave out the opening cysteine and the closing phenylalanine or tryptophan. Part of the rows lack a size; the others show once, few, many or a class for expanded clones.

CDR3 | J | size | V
SVRGGSYNEQF | TRBJ2-1 | NA | TRBV29-1
ASSPTYEDLGREQY | TRBJ2-7 | medium-sized | TRBV5-1
ASSDTRGSPLH | TRBJ1-6 | NA | TRBV6-1
ASSTTHRSPEAF | TRBJ1-1 | NA | TRBV7-9
ASSPRPVGQPQH | TRBJ1-5 | NA | TRBV12-3/TRBV12-4
ASSAGQGQWADTQY | TRBJ2-3 | NA | TRBV6-1
SARIPGQGSNNEQF | TRBJ2-1 | NA | TRBV20-1
ASSSTGGGEQY | TRBJ2-7 | NA | TRBV7-3
ATGLMAETQY | TRBJ2-5 | few | TRBV6-2/TRBV6-3
ASSERGFSYEQY | TRBJ2-7 | many | TRBV6-1
ASSYFDTQY | TRBJ2-3 | NA | TRBV3-1
ASRSTPYEQY | TRBJ2-7 | few | TRBV7-2
ASSPGQGAYQPQH | TRBJ1-5 | few | TRBV7-9
ATSDLPRFGINEQF | TRBJ2-1 | NA | TRBV24-1
ASSPTDNQETQY | TRBJ2-5 | NA | TRBV5-1
ASRLGGSDTEAF | TRBJ1-1 | few | TRBV28
ASSRREGKSGELF | TRBJ2-2 | NA | TRBV11-1
ASSPGTLQTQY | TRBJ2-5 | NA | TRBV7-9
ASSLVLSTGGPYEQY | TRBJ2-7 | few | TRBV7-9
SVTRGYEQF | TRBJ2-1 | NA | TRBV29-1
ASSWGQGIYGYT | TRBJ1-2 | NA | TRBV5-5
ASRSVRRGGSNQPQH | TRBJ1-5 | few | TRBV5-1
SVERGQQETQY | TRBJ2-5 | NA | TRBV29-1
SAIQDRGGTDTQY | TRBJ2-3 | few | TRBV20-1
ASSLTAGKTGELF | TRBJ2-2 | few | TRBV5-5
ATSDSLDRGQGDTQY | TRBJ2-3 | NA | TRBV24-1
ASGTSGRDGELF | TRBJ2-2 | NA | TRBV30
ASSFFRGGRNNEQF | TRBJ2-1 | NA | TRBV7-2
RVRGTNTEAF | TRBJ1-1 | few | TRBV20-1
ATMRDGDTQY | TRBJ2-3 | many | TRBV24-1
SVASPGELF | TRBJ2-2 | few | TRBV29-1